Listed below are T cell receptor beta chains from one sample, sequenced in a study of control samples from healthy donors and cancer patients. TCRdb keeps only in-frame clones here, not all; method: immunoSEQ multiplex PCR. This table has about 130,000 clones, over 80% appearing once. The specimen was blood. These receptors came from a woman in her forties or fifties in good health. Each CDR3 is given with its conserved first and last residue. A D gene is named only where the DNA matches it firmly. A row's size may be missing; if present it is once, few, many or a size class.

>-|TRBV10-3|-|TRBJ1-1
TGTGCCATCAGTGACACTATGAACACTGAAGCTTTCTTT
CAISDTMNTEAFF
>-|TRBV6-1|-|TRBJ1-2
TGTGCCAGCAGTGAGTATGGCTACACCTTC
CASSEYGYTF
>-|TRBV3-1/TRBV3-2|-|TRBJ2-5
TGTGCCAGCAGCCAACCAGGGCAAGAGACCCAGTACTTC
CASSQPGQETQYF
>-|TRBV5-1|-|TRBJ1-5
TGCGCCAGCAGCAAGGACGGGAATAGCAATCAGCCCCAGCATTTT
CASSKDGNSNQPQHF
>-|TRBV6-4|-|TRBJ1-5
TGTGCCAGAGGTTCATGTCCACGCGATCAGCCCCAGCATTTT
CARGSCPRDQPQHF
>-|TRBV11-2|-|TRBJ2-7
TGTGCCAGCAGCACCCTATCCATCGGCACCTACGAGCAGTACTTC
CASSTLSIGTYEQYF
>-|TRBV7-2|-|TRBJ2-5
TGTGCCAGCAGCTTAGACAGCCCGTTTGGGGAGACCCAGTACTTC
CASSLDSPFGETQYF
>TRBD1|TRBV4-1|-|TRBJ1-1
TGCGCCAGCAGCCAAGTACGGACAGGGACAATGAACACTGAAGCTTTCTTT
CASSQVRTGTMNTEAFF
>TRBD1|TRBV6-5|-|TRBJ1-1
TGTGCCAGCAGACACGACAGGGCGGATAGCTCTGAAGCTTTCTTT
CASRHDRADSSEAFF
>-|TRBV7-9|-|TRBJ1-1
TGTGCCAGCAGCGTAGGACTGGACACTGAAGCTTTCTTT
CASSVGLDTEAFF
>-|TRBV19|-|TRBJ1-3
TGTGCCAGCTCCCTAGACGGGTACTCTGGAAACACCATATATTTT
CASSLDGYSGNTIYF
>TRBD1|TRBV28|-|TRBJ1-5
TGTGCCAGCAATAAACAGGGGCCTCCGCCCCAGCATTTT
CASNKQGPPPQHF
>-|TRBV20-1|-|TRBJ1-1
TGCAGTGCTAGTCGAAGGGTAACTGAAGCTTTCTTT
CSASRRVTEAFF
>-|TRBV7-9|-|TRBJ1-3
TGTGCCAGCAGCTTACCGGGGCCGGGAGGAAACACCATATATTTT
CASSLPGPGGNTIYF
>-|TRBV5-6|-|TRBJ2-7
TGTGCCAGCAGGATGCGCCCTAGCTCGTCCTACGAGCAGTACTTC
CASRMRPSSSYEQYF
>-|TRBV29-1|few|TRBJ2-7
TGCAGCGTACGGACAGCCTACGAGCAGTACTTC
CSVRTAYEQYF
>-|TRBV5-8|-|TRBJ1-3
TGTGCCAGCAGCGGCCCGGGCTCTGGAAACACCATATATTTT
CASSGPGSGNTIYF
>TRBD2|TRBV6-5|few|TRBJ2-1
TGTGCCAGCAGTTACTCGGGCGGGAGCTCCTACAATGAGCAGTTCTTC
CASSYSGGSSYNEQFF
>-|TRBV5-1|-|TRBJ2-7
TGCGCCAGCAGCTTAGGAGCGTACGAGCAGTACTTC
CASSLGAYEQYF
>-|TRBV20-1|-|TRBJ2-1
TGCAGTGCGCAGGGCAACGATGAGCAGTTCTTC
CSAQGNDEQFF
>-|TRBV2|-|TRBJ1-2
TGTGCCAGCAGCCCAACAGTTGGAGCTTATGGCTACACCTTC
CASSPTVGAYGYTF
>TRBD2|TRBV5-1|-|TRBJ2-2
TGCGCCAGCAGCTTATCATGGACTAGCCCGAGCACCGGGGAGCTGTTTTTT
CASSLSWTSPSTGELFF
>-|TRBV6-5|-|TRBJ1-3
TGTGCCAGCAGTTACGACAGATCCTCTGGAAACACCATATATTTT
CASSYDRSSGNTIYF
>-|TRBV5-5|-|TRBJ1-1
TGTGCCAGCAGCTTGGGGACAGTCGGGTACACTGAAGCTTTCTTT
CASSLGTVGYTEAFF
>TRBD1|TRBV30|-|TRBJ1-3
TGTGCCTGGAGTGTAGACAGGGCTGGAAACACCATATATTTT
CAWSVDRAGNTIYF
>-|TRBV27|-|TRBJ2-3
TGTGCCAGCAGCACCCCGGGGGGCGTCACAGATACGCAGTATTTT
CASSTPGGVTDTQYF
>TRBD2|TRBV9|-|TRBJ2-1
TGTGCCAGCAGCGTAGATGGGACTAGGTCTTTTAATGAGCAGTTCTTC
CASSVDGTRSFNEQFF
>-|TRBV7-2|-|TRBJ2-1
TGTGCCAGCAGCATGACTAGTGCCCCCTACAATGAGCAGTTCTTC
CASSMTSAPYNEQFF
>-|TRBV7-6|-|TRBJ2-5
TGTGCCAGCAGCTTAGCGGGGTTAGCCGAAGAGACCCAGTACTTC
CASSLAGLAEETQYF
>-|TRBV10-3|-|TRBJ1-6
TGTGCCATCAGTGTGAGGGACCGGAGGTACTCACCCCTCCACTTT
CAISVRDRRYSPLHF
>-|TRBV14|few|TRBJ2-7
TGTGCCAGCAGCATAGGCCCGGGGCACTACGAGCAGTACTTC
CASSIGPGHYEQYF
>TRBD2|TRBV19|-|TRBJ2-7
TGTGCCAGTAGTCGACTAGCGGGGGCCTACGAGCAGTACTTC
CASSRLAGAYEQYF
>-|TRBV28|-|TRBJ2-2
TGTGCCAGCAGTTTACCTCCTCCCGGGGAGCTGTTTTTT
CASSLPPPGELFF
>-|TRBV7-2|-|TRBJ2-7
TGTGCCAGCAGCCCCAACACCTACGAGCAGTACTTC
CASSPNTYEQYF
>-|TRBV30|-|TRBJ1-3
TGTGCCTGGAGGGGGACGGGCAGCTCTGGAAACACCATATATTTT
CAWRGTGSSGNTIYF
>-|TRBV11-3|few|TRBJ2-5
TGTGCCAGCAGCTTAGGGCCCCGTCTTAGGGAGACCCAGTACTTC
CASSLGPRLRETQYF
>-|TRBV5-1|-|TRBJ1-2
TGCGCCAGCAGTTTCGATGACGCCACCTCCTATGGCTACACCTTC
CASSFDDATSYGYTF
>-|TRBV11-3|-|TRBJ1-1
TGTGCCAGCAGCTTAAGACCAGTCGACACTGAAGCTTTCTTT
CASSLRPVDTEAFF
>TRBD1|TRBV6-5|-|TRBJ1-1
TGTGCCAGCAGAAAAGTAACGGGACAGGGGATTGAAGCTTTCTTT
CASRKVTGQGIEAFF
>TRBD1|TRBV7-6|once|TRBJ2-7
TGTGCCAGCAGCCCATACTCCGGACAGGGTGGCGAGCAGTACTTC
CASSPYSGQGGEQYF
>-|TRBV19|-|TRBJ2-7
TGTGCCAGTAGTATCCTTAGGGGGTACGAGCAGTACTTC
CASSILRGYEQYF
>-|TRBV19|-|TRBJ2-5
TGTGCCAGTAGTGTACGCCCCTCGTCTGAGACCCAGTACTTC
CASSVRPSSETQYF
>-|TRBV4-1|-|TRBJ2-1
TGCGCCAGCAGCCAAGCCAGTTTCGGCTACAATGAGCAGTTCTTC
CASSQASFGYNEQFF
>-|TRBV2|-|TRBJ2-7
TGTGCCAGCAGTGAAGCAGTCTACGAGCAGTACTTC
CASSEAVYEQYF
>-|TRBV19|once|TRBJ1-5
TGTGCCAGTAGTATTAGAGGCCCCAGCCCCCAGCATTTT
CASSIRGPSPQHF
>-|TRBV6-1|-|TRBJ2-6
TGTGCCAGCAGTGAACGGCGGTCTGGGGCCAACGTCCTGACTTTC
CASSERRSGANVLTF
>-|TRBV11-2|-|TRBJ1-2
TGTGCCAGCAGAGCCTATGGCTACACCTTC
CASRAYGYTF
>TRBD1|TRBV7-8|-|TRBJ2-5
TGTGCCAGCAGCTCGGGACAGGGGAATGGAGAGACCCAGTACTTC
CASSSGQGNGETQYF
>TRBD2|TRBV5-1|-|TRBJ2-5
TGCGCCAGCAGTCTGGGGAATAGCGGGGGTTTGGAGACCCAGTACTTC
CASSLGNSGGLETQYF
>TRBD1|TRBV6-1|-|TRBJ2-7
TGTGCCAGCAGTGATCCACCAGGACAGGAGGAATACGAGCAGTACTTC
CASSDPPGQEEYEQYF
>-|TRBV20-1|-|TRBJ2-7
TGCAGTGCAGACGACAGGTTAGAGCAGTACTTC
CSADDRLEQYF
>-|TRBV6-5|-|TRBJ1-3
TGTGCCAGCAGTTACGGCCAGGGCTCTGGAAACACCATATATTTT
CASSYGQGSGNTIYF
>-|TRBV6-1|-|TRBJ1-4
TGTGCCAGCAGTGAAGCGTATCCGGGTGGGGAGAGGTCTGAAAAACTGTTTTTT
CASSEAYPGGERSEKLFF
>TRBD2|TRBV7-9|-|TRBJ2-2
TGTGCCAGCAGCTTATCGGCTAGCGGGAGTGGAGGGGAGCTGTTTTTT
CASSLSASGSGGELFF
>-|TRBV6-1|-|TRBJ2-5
TGTGCCAGCAGTGAACCGGCCAATAAAGAGACCCAGTACTTC
CASSEPANKETQYF
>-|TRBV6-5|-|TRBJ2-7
TGTGCCAGCAGTCCAAGGACAGTTTCCTACGAGCAGTACTTC
CASSPRTVSYEQYF
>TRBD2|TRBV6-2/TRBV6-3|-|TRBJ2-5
TGTGCCAGCAGCAACAAGGGACTAGCGGGGGGGCCTGGGGAGACCCAGTACTTC
CASSNKGLAGGPGETQYF
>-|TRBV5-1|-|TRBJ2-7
TGCGCCAGCAGCTTGGCCCCCCGGTTCTACGAGCAGTACTTC
CASSLAPRFYEQYF
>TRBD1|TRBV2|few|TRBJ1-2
TGTGCCAGCAGGGACAGGGTCGGCTATGGCTACACCTTC
CASRDRVGYGYTF